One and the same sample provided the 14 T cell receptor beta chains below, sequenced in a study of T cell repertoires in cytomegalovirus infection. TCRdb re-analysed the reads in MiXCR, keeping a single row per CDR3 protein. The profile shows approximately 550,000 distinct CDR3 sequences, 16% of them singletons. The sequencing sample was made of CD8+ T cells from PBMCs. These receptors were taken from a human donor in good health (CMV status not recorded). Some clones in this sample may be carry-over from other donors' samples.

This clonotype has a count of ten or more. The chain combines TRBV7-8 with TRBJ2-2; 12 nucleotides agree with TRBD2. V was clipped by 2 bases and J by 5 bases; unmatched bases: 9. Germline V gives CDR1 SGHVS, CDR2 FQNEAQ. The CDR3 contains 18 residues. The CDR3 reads CASSLTLAGGPRTGELFF. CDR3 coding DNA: TGTGCCAGCAGCTTAACCCTAGCGGGGGGGCCTAGGACCGGGGAGCTGTTTTTT.

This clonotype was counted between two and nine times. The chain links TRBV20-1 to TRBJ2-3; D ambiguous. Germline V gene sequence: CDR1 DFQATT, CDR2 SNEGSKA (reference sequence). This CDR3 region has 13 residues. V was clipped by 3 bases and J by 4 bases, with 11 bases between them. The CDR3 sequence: CSARARGPDTQYF. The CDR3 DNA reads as TGCAGTGCTAGGGCCCGTGGGCCAGATACGCAGTATTTT.

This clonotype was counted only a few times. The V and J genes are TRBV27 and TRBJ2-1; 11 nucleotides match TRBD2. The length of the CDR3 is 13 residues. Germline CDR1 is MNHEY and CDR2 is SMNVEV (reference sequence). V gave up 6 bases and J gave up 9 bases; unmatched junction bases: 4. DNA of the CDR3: TGTGCCAGCAGCACAGGACTAGCGGGTGAGCAGTTCTTC. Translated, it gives CASSTGLAGEQFF.

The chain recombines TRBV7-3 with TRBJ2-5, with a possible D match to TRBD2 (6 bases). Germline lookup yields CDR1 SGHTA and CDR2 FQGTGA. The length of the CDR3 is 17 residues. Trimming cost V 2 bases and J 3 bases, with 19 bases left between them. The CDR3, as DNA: TGTGCCAGCAGCTTAGTGCTCCTTTCCGGGACTGAAGAGACCCAGTACTTC. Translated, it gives CASSLVLLSGTEETQYF.

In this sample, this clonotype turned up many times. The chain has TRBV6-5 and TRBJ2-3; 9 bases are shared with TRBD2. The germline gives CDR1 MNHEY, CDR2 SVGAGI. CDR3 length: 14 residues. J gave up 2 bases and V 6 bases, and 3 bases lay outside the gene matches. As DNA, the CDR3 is TGTGCCAGCAGCATAGCGGGGGCCACAGATACGCAGTATTTT. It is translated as CASSIAGATDTQYF.

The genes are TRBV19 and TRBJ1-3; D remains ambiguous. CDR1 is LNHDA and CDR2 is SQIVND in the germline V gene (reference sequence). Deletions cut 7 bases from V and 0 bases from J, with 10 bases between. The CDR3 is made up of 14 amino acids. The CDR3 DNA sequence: TGTGCCAGTATAGGAGGTACCTCTGGAAACACCATATATTTT. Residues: CASIGGTSGNTIYF.

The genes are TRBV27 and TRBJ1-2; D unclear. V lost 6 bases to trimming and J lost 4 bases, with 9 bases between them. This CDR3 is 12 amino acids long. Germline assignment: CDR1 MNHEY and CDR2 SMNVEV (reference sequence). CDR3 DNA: TGTGCCAGCAGAGGGTGGGGCTATGGCTACACCTTC. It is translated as CASRGWGYGYTF.

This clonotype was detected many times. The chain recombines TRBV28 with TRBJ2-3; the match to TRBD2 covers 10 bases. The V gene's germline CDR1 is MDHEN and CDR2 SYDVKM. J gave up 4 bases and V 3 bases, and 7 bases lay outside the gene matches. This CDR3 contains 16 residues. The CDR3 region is CASSFSSGRSPDTQYF. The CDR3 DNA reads TGTGCCAGCAGTTTCTCTAGCGGGAGATCTCCAGATACGCAGTATTTT.

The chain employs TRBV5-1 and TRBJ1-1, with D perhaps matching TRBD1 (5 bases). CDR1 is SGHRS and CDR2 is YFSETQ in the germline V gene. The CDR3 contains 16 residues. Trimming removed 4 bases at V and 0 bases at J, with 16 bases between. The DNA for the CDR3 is TGCGCCAGCAGCGTACGAGCCGGGACGGTGAACACTGAAGCTTTCTTT. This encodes CASSVRAGTVNTEAFF. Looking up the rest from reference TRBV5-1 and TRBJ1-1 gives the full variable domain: KAGVTQTPRYLIKTRGQQVTLSCSPISGHRSVSWYQQTPGQGLQFLFEYFSETQRNKGNFPGRFSGRQFSNSRSEMNVSTLELGDSALYLCASSVRAGTVNTEAFFGQGTRLTVV.

CDR3 nucleotide sequence: TGTGCCAGCAGTTACAACAGGGGGCATGGCTATGGCTACACCTTC. Protein: CASSYNRGHGYGYTF. The rearrangement links TRBV12-3 or TRBV12-4 to TRBJ1-2; 9 nucleotides line up with TRBD1. This CDR3 is built from 15 residues. With 4 bases clipped from V and 4 bases from J, the junction kept 7 bases outside the gene matches.

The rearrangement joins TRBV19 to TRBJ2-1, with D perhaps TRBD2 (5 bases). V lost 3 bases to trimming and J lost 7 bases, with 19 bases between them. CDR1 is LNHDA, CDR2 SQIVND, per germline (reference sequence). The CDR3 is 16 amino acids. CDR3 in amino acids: CASSILQNGIGNEQFF. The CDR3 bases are TGTGCCAGTAGTATCCTACAGAACGGGATAGGTAATGAGCAGTTCTTC.

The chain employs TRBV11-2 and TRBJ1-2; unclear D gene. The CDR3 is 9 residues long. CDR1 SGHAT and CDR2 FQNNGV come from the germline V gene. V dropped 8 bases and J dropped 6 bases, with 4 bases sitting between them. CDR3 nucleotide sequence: TGTGCCAGCGGGGATGGCTACACCTTC. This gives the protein CASGDGYTF.

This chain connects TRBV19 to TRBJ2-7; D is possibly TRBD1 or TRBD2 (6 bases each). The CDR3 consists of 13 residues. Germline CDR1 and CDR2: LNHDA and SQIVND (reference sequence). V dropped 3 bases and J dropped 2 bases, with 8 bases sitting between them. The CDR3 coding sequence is TGTGCCAGTAGTATGGAGGGGGCCTACGAGCAGTACTTC. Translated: CASSMEGAYEQYF.

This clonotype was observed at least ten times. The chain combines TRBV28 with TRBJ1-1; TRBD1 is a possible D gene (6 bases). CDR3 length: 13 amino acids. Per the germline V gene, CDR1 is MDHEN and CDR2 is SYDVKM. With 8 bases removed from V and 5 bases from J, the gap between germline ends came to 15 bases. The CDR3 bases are TGTGCCAGCCGGAGGCTGAGGGGGACTGAAGCTTTCTTT. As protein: CASRRLRGTEAFF.